Sequencing of this TCR beta chain was carried out in a study of cytomegalovirus exposure and HLA in healthy donors. Study-wide context: Within an early data release were about 85 million unique TCRs drawn from HLA-typed donors. Study-level points and caveats: The analysis excluded some indistinguishable V segments, including TRBV6-2 and TRBV6-3.

Of note for this clone: Its specificity is unknown.

The junction had 7 bases not matched to a gene; V was cut back by 3 bases and J by 1 base. CDR3 size: 15 residues. Looked up from germline, CDR1 is GTSNPN and CDR2 is SVGIG (reference sequence). A multiplex PCR was run with 60 Vbeta primers and 13 Jbeta primers. Data came from immunoSEQ multiplex PCR; TCRdb stores just in-frame clones and leaves some out. The data contain about 130,000 clones, roughly three quarters of them singletons. Sequencing was performed on PBMCs. This TCR derives from a woman aged 60-75 years in good health and CMV-seronegative. The chain uses TRBV30 and TRBJ2-3, with TRBD2 matching 7 bases. The CDR3 loop reads CAWRPIAGRTDTQYF. The CDR3 nucleotides read TGTGCCTGGAGGCCTATAGCGGGCCGCACAGATACGCAGTATTTT.